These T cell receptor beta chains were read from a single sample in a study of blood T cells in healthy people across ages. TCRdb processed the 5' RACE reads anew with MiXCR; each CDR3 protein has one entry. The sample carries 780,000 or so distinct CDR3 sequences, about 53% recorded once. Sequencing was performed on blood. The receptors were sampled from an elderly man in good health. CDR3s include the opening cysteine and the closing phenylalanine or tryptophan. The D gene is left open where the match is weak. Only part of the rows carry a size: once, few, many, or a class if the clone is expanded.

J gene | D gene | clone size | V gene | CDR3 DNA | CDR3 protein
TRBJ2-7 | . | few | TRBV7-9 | TGTGCCAGCAGCTCCCGGGTCGAGCAGTACTTC | CASSSRVEQYF
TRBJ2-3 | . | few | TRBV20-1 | TGCAGTGCTAGTGATCGGGATCGACATCCGGATACGCAGTATTTT | CSASDRDRHPDTQYF
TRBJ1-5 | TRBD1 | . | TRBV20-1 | TGCAGTGCTAGAGACGCCTGGACAGGTCGGGATCAGCCCCAGCATTTT | CSARDAWTGRDQPQHF
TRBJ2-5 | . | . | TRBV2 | TGTGCCAGCAGTGAGAACATACAAGAGACCCAGTACTTC | CASSENIQETQYF
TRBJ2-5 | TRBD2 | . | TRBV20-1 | TGCAGTGCTCCGCTGGGGACTAGCGGGAGACTTCCCAATGAGCAGTACTTC | CSAPLGTSGRLPNEQYF
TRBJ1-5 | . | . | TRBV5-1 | TGCGCCAGCAGCCGGGGGACCGGACCCGATCAGCCCCAGCATTTT | CASSRGTGPDQPQHF
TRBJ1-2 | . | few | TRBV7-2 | TGTGCCAGCAGCCCACCCCGGGACGGCTATGGCTACACCTTC | CASSPPRDGYGYTF
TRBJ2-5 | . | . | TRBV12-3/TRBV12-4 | TGTGCCAGCAGTTTCCCGGGCCTCCAAGAGACCCAGTACTTC | CASSFPGLQETQYF
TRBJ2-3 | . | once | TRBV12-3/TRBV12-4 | TGTGCCAGCAGCGCCGGGCAGTCCGGAGACAGATACGCGTATTTT | CASSAGQSGDRYAYF
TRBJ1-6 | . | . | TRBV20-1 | TGCAGTGCTAACGGCAGGGGCAATAATAATTCACCCCTCCACTTT | CSANGRGNNNSPLHF
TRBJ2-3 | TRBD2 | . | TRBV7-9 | TGTGCCAGCGAAGCGGGAGCGGGTCACAGATACGCGTATTTT | CASEAGAGHRYAYF